This T cell receptor beta chain was found in a study of blood T cell repertoires in COVID-19. About the research overall: COVID-19 samples collected from the United States, Italy and Spain covered acute and convalescent phases. T cells, B-cell-depleted T cells, or PBMCs supplied cDNA or gDNA.

Enrolment of Seattle patients took place during active infection, and they were followed longitudinally. Germline CDR1 reads MGHRA; CDR2 reads YSYEKL. The length of the CDR3 is 17 residues. The V and J ends lost 0 bases and 3 bases respectively, with 16 bases between them. In the authors' methods: Amplification of reference gene primers was used by the study to estimate nucleated cell counts. The method was immunoSEQ multiplex PCR; TCRdb's version includes in-frame clones alone and lacks a portion of them. The V and J calls and clone size were taken over from that table, and D and trimming were inferred from the DNA. The sample records around 230,000 clones, 65% to 90% being singletons.

The rearrangement joins TRBV4-1 to TRBJ2-3; weak D call: TRBD2 (6 bases). Material: peripheral blood. The sequence was obtained from a man aged 50 or older with COVID-19, enrolled during active disease. The CDR3 loop is CASSQDGARLATDTQYF. The CDR3, as DNA: TGCGCCAGCAGCCAAGATGGAGCGAGGCTAGCGACAGATACGCAGTATTTT.